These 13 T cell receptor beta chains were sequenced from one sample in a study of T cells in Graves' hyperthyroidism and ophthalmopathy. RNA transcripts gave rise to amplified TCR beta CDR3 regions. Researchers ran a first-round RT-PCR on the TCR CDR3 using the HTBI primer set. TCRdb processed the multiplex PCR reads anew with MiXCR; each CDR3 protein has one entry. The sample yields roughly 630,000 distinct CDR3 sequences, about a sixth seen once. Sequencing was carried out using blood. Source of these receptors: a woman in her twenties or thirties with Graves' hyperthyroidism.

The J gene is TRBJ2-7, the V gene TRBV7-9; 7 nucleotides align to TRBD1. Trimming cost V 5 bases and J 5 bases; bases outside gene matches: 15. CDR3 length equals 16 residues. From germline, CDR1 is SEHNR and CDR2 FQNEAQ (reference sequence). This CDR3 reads CASSPSITGAFDEQYF. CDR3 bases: TGTGCCAGCAGCCCATCTATAACAGGGGCTTTTGACGAGCAGTACTTC. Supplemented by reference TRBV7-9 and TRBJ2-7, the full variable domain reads DTGVSQNPRHKITKRGQNVTFRCDPISEHNRLYWYRQTLGQGPEFLTYFQNEAQLEKSRLLSDRFSAERPKGSFSTLEIQRTEQGDSAMYLCASSPSITGAFDEQYFGPGTRLTVT.

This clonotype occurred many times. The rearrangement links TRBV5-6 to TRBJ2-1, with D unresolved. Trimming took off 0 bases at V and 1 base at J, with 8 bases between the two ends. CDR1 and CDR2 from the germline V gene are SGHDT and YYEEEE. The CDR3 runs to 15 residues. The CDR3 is CASSLDGLSYNEQFF. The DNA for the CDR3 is TGTGCCAGCAGCTTGGACGGGCTTTCCTACAATGAGCAGTTCTTC.

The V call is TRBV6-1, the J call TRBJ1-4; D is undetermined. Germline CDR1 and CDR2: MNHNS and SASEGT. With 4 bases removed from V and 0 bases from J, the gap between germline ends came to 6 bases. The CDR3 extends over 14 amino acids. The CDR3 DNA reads TGTGCCAGCAGTGCCCAGGCAACTAATGAAAAACTGTTTTTT. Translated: CASSAQATNEKLFF.

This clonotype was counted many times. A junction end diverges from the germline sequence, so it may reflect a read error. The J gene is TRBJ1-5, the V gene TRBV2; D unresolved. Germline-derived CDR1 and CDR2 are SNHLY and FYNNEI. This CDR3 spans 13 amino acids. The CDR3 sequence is CASSAFAAQSQHF. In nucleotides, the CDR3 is TGTGCCAGCAGTGCCTTTGCAGCTCAGTCCCAGCATTTT.

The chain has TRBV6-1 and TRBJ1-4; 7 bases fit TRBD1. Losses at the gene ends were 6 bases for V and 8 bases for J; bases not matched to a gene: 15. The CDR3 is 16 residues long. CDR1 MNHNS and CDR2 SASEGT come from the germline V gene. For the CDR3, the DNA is TGTGCCAGCAGGCTCACGGGGACAGCCCTTGGGGAAAAACTGTTTTTT. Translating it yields CASRLTGTALGEKLFF.

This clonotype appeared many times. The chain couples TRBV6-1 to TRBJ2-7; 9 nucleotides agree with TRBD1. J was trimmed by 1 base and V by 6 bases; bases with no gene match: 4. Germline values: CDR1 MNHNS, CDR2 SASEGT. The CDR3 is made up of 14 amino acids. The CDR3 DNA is TGTGCCAGCAGGGGACAGGGTGTTTCCTACGAGCAGTACTTC. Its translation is CASRGQGVSYEQYF.

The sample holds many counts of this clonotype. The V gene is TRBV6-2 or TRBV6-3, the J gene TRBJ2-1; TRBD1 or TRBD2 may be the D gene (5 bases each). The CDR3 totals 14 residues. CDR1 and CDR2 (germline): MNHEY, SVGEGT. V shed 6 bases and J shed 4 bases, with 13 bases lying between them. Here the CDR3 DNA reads TGTGCCAGCAGGGGCCTGAGGGGATACAATGAGCAGTTCTTC. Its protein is CASRGLRGYNEQFF.

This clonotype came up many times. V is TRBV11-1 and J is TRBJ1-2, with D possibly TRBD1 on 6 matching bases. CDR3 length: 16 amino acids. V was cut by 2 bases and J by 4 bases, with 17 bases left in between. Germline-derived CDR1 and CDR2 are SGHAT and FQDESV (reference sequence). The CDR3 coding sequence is TGTGCCAGCAGCTTAAATACGGGGGCCGATGGCTATGGCTACACCTTC. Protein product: CASSLNTGADGYGYTF.

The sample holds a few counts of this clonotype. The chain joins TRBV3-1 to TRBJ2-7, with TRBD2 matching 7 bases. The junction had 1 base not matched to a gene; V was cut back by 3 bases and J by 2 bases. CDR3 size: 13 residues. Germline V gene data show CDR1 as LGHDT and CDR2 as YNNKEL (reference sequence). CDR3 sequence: CASSQAGAYEQYF. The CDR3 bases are TGTGCCAGCAGCCAGGCGGGAGCCTACGAGCAGTACTTC.

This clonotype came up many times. For the CDR3, the DNA is TGTGCCAGCAGCTCTAGTGGGACTAGCCATGAGCAGTTCTTC. Translating gives CASSSSGTSHEQFF. The chain employs TRBV7-2 and TRBJ2-1; 9 bases match TRBD2. V gave up 4 bases and J gave up 8 bases; unmatched junction bases: 6. CDR1 SGHTA and CDR2 FQGNSA come from the germline V gene. The CDR3 loop spans 14 amino acids.

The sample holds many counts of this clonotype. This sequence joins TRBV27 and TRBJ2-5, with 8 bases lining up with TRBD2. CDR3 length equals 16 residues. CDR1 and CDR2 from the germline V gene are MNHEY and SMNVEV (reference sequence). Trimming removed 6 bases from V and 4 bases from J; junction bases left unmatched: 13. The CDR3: CASSSRPSGGAETQYF. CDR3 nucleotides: TGTGCCAGCAGCTCCCGGCCGTCGGGGGGGGCAGAGACCCAGTACTTC.

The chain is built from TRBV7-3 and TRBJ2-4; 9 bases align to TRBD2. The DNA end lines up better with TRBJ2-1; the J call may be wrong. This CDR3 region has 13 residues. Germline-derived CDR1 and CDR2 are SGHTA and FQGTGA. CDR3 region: CASSIAGASIQFF. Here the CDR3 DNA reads TGTGCCAGCAGCATAGCGGGAGCCTCGATTCAGTTCTTC.

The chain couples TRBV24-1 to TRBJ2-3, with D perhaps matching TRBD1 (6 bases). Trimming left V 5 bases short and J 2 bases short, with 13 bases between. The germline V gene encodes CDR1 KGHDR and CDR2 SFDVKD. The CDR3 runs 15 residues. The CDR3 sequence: CATSGTGSDTDTQYF. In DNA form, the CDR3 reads TGTGCCACCAGTGGAACAGGGTCTGACACAGATACGCAGTATTTT.